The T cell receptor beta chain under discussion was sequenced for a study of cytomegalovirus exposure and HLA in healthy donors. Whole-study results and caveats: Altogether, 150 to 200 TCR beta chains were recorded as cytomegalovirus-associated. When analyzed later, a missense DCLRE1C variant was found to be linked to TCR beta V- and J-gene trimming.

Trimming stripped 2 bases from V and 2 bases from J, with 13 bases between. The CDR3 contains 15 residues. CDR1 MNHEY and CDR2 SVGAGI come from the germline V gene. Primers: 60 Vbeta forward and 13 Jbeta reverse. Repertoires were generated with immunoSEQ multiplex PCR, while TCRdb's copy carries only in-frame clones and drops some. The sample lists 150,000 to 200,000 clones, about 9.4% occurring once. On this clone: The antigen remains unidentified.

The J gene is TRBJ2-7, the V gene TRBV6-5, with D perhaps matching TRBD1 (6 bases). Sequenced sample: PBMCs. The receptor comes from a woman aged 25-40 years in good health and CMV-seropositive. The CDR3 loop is CASSYPRGSTYEQYF. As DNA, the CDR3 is TGTGCCAGCAGTTACCCCAGGGGATCTACCTACGAGCAGTACTTC.